This TCR beta chain was documented in a study of T cell responses to AZD1222 COVID-19 vaccine. Findings and limits, study-wide: White British donors predominated, females outnumbered males, and clonal diversity was possibly underestimated. No day 14 peak samples; only post-peak repertoires were characterized. Regions 160-218 and 743-854 held dominance among vaccine-associated CD4 TCRs, which spanned spike. Two AZD1222 administrations were followed by greater Spike-specific TCR breadth and depth.

The assay was immunoSEQ multiplex PCR, and TCRdb's table has in-frame clones only and misses some. The profile shows around 130,000 clones, 93% of them singletons. A remark on this clone: Its antigen is unknown.

The germline gives CDR1 MRHNA, CDR2 SNTAGT. Trimming removed 2 bases from V and 1 base from J; junction bases left unmatched: 2. The CDR3 loop spans 15 amino acids. The sample here was peripheral blood, taken on day 0 of AZD1222 vaccination. V gene TRBV6-4 combines with J gene TRBJ2-1, with TRBD1 identical over 7 bases. The sequence was obtained from an adult in good health. DNA of the CDR3: TGTGCCAGCAGTGACGGGACAGATTCCTACAATGAGCAGTTCTTC. Translated: CASSDGTDSYNEQFF.